These 5 T cell receptor beta chains came from one sample sequenced in a study of spatial heterogeneity in lung cancer. Study findings and constraints: Tracking of tumor mutation counts was seen in expanded intratumoral alpha and beta TCR counts.

Time point defined: sample taken at primary tumor resection. MiXCR, applied by TCRdb to the 5' RACE reads, yields one record per CDR3 protein. The table shows around 2,000 distinct CDR3 sequences, with roughly 35% occurring only once. No antigen has been identified for these receptors. Sequenced material: lung tumor tissue, taken at surgery. Source of these receptors: a male donor with early-stage non-small cell lung cancer.

Ten or more counts support this clonotype. The chain is built from TRBV10-3 and TRBJ2-3, with 10 bases fitting TRBD2. Trimming at V came to 10 bases and at J to 2 bases, leaving 6 bases not matched to a gene. Looked up from germline, CDR1 is ENHRY and CDR2 is SYGVKD. This CDR3 has 14 residues. The CDR3 nucleotides are TGTGCCACCCGGACTAGCGGCCCCACAGATACGCAGTATTTT. This translates into CATRTSGPTDTQYF.

This chain links TRBV2 with TRBJ2-1, with 8 bases identical to TRBD2. The V gene's germline CDR1 is SNHLY and CDR2 FYNNEI. J lost 6 bases, V lost 5 bases, and 9 bases had no gene match. This CDR3 has 15 residues. The CDR3 here is CASSPYGTSLNEQFF. In DNA form, the CDR3 reads TGTGCCAGCAGTCCTTATGGGACTAGTCTCAATGAGCAGTTCTTC.

V gene TRBV29-1 combines with J gene TRBJ1-5; D is unresolved. The CDR3 totals 12 residues. Germline assignment: CDR1 SQVTM and CDR2 ANQGSEA. Trimming shortened V by 4 bases and J by 3 bases, and 7 bases separated the two germline ends. CDR3 in amino acids: CSVAGINQPQHF. CDR3 sequence (DNA): TGCAGCGTTGCTGGGATCAATCAGCCCCAGCATTTT.

This clonotype is labeled as medium-sized. The gene calls are TRBV20-1 and TRBJ2-7; D call uncertain. Between the trimmed V and J ends, which lost 0 bases and 0 bases, there was a span of 12 bases. This CDR3 is 15 amino acids long. The V gene's germline CDR1 is DFQATT and CDR2 SNEGSKA (reference sequence). CDR3 loop: CSARDPKRPSYEQYF. Written as DNA, the CDR3 is TGCAGTGCTAGAGATCCAAAGCGACCCTCCTACGAGCAGTACTTC.

The chain has TRBV5-1 and TRBJ2-3; no firm D call. This CDR3 is built from 14 residues. From germline, CDR1 is SGHRS and CDR2 YFSETQ. V shed 0 bases and J shed 2 bases, with 7 bases lying between them. CDR3 in DNA: TGCGCCAGCAGCTTGGGCTACCCCACAGATACGCAGTATTTT. Amino acid sequence: CASSLGYPTDTQYF.